This T cell receptor (beta chain) was identified during a study of radiation and T cells in renal cell carcinoma. Some clones are missing from TCRdb's copy, which holds only in-frame ones; the method was immunoSEQ multiplex PCR. The sample has roughly 130,000 clones, roughly 90% seen once. Time point described: baseline pretreatment blood. Treatment reported: 15 Gy SBRT to primary tumor, nephrectomy 4 weeks later. The patient's renal cell carcinoma had clear cell pathology. The input for sequencing was blood, taken from a patient whose treatment included radiotherapy and nephrectomy. The TCR comes from a woman aged 45 to 65 with renal cell carcinoma.

The CDR3 protein is CASSPSTTYEQYF. The CDR3 DNA is TGTGCCAGCAGTCCCAGCACTACCTACGAGCAGTACTTC. V and J are TRBV6-1 and TRBJ2-7; unclear D gene. The V and J ends lost 5 bases and 2 bases respectively, with 10 bases between them. From germline, CDR1 is MNHNS and CDR2 SASEGT. The CDR3 covers 13 residues.